The T cell receptor beta chain under discussion was sequenced for a study of blood T cell repertoires in COVID-19. Profiling relied on immunoSEQ multiplex PCR, and the TCRdb table lists in-frame clones only, not all of them. The sample has some 300,000 clones, nearly 90% seen once; the top ten hold about 8.4%. Participants were aged roughly 18 to 100 years from around 25 US areas. The length of the CDR3 is 15 residues. The receptor's source is a woman aged 25 to 39 who had recovered from COVID-19. The sequenced material came from PBMCs or T cells enriched from blood (not recorded which). The chain combines TRBV12-2 with TRBJ1-2. TRBV12-2 is deemed a pseudogene. This CDR3 is CASRFLSRYRHGYTF. The CDR3 DNA reads as TGTGCAAGTCGCTTCTTGAGTCGGTATCGCCATGGCTACACCTTC.